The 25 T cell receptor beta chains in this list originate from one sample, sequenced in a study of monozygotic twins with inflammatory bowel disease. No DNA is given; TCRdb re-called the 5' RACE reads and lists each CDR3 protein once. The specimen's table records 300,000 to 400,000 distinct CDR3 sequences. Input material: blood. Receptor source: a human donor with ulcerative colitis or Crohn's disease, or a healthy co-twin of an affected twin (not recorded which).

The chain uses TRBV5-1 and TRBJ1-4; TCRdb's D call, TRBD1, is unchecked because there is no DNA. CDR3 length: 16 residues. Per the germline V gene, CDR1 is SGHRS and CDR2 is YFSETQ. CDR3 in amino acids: CASSSTPGQGNEKLFF.

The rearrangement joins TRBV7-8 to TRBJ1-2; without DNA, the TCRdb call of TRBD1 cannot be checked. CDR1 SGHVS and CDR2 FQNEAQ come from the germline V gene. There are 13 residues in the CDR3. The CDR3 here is CASSPTGMDGYTF.

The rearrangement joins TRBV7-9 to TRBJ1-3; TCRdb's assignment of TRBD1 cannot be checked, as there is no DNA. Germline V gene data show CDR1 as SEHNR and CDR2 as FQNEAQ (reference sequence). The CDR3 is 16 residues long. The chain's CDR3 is CASCPRDRVAGNTIYF.

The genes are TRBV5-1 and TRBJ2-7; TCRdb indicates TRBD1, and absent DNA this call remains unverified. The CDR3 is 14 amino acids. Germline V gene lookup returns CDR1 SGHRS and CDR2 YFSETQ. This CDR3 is CASSLSGAVDEQYF.

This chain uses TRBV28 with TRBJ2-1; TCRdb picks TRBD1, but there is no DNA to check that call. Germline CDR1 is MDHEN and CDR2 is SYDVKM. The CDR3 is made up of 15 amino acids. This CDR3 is CASRMGQGKINEQFF.

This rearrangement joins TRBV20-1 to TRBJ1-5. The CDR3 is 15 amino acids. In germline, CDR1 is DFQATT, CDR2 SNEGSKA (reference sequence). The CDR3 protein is CSARTSLGSNQPQHF.

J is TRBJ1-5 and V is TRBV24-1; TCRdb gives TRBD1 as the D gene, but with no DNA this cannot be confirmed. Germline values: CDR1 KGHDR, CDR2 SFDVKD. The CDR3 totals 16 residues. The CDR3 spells CATSDSRRGLGQPQHF.

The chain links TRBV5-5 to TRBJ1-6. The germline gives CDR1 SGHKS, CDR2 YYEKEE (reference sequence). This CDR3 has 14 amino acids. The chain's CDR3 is CASSFLENNSPLHF. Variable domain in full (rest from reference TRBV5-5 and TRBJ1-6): DAGVTQSPTHLIKTRGQQVTLRCSPISGHKSVSWYQQVLGQGPQFIFQYYEKEERGRGNFPDRFSARQFPNYSSELNVNALLLGDSALYLCASSFLENNSPLHFGNGTRLTVT.

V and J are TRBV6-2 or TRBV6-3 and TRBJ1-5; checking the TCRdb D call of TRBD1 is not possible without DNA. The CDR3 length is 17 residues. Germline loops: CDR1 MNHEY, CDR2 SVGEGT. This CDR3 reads CASSYSDRYYSNQPQHF.

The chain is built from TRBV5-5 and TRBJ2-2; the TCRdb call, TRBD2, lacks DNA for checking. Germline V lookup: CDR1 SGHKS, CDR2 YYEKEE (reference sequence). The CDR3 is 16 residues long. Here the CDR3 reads CASSPRAGGLNGELFF.

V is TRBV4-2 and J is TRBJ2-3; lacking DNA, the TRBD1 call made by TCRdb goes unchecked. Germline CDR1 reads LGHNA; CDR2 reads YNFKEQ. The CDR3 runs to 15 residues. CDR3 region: CASSQPGRGSDTQYF.

The chain's CDR3 is CASNISRGANQPQHF. V and J are TRBV19 and TRBJ1-5; lacking DNA, the TRBD1 call made by TCRdb goes unchecked. The CDR3 loop spans 15 amino acids. Germline CDR1 LNHDA, CDR2 SQIVND (reference sequence).

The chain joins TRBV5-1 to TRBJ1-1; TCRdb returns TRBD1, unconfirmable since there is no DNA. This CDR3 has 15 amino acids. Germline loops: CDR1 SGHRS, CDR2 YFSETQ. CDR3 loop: CASSFTPTGETEAFF. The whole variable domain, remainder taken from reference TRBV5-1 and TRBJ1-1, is KAGVTQTPRYLIKTRGQQVTLSCSPISGHRSVSWYQQTPGQGLQFLFEYFSETQRNKGNFPGRFSGRQFSNSRSEMNVSTLELGDSALYLCASSFTPTGETEAFFGQGTRLTVV.

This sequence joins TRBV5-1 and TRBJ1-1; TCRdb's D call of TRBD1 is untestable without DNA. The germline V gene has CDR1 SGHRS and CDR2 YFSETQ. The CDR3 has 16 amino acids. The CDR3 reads CASSPGQGAANTEAFF. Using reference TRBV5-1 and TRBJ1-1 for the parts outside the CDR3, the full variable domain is KAGVTQTPRYLIKTRGQQVTLSCSPISGHRSVSWYQQTPGQGLQFLFEYFSETQRNKGNFPGRFSGRQFSNSRSEMNVSTLELGDSALYLCASSPGQGAANTEAFFGQGTRLTVV.

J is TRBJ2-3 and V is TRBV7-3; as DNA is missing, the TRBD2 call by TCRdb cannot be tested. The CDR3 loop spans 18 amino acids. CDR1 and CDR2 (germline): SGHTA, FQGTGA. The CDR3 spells CASSSGTSGDKYTDTQYF.

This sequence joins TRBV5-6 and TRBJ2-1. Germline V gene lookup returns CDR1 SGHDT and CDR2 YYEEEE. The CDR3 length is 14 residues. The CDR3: CASSLRLKYNEQYF.

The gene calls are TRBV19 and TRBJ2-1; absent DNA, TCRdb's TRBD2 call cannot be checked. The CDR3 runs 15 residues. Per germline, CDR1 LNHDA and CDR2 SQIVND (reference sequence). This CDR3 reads CASRDLGSVYNEQFF.

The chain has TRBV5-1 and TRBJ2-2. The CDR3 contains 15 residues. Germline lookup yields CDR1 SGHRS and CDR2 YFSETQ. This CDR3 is CASSLFAVNTGELFF.

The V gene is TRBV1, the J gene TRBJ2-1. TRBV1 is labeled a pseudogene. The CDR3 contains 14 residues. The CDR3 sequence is CTSSQVETYNEQFF.

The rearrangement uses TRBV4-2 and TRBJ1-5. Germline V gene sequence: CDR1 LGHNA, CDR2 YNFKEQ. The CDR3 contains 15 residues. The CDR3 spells CASSQDRRPHQPQHF.

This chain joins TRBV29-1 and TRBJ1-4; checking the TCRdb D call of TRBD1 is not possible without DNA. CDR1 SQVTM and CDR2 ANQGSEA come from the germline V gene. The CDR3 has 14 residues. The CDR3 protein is CSVRAGFSNEKLFF.

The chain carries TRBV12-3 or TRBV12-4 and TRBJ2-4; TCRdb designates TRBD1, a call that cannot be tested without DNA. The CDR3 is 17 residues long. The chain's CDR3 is CASSTNRDRGTKNIQYF.

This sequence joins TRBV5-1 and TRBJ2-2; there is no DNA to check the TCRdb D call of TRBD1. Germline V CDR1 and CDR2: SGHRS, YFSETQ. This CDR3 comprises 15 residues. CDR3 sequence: CASSLASRVPGELFF.

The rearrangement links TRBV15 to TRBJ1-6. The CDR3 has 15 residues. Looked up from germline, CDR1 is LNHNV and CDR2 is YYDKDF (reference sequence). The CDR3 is CATSGPTKALSPLYF.

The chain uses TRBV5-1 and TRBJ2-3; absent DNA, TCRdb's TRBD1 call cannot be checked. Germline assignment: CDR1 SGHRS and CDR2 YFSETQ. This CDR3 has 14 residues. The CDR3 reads CASSNRGHTDTQYF.